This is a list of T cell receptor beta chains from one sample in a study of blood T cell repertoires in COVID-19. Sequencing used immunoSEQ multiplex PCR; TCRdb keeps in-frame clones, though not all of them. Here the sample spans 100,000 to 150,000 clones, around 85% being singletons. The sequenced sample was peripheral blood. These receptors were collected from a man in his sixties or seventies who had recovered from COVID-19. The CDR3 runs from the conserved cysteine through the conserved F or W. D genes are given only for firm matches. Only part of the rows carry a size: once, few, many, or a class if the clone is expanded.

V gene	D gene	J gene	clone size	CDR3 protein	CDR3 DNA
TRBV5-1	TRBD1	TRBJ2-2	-	CASSGTGTAGELFF	TGCGCCAGCTCCGGGACAGGGACGGCCGGGGAGCTGTTTTTT
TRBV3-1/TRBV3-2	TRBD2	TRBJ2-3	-	CASSQDLAGGSTDTQYF	TGTGCCAGCAGCCAAGATCTAGCGGGGGGTTCCACAGATACGCAGTATTTT
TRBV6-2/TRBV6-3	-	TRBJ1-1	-	CASSLEVGRVNTEAFF	TGTGCCAGCAGCTTGGAGGTTGGTAGGGTGAACACTGAAGCTTTCTTT
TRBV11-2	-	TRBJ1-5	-	CASSSELSQPQHF	TGTGCCAGCAGCTCCGAACTTTCTCAGCCCCAGCATTTT
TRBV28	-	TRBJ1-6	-	CASSSRRTLHF	TGTGCCAGCAGTTCTAGGAGGACCCTCCACTTT
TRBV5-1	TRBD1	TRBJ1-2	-	CASSSGQGGGSGYTF	TGCGCCAGCAGCTCCGGACAGGGGGGAGGGTCTGGCTACACCTTC
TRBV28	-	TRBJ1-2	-	CASSPNPNYGYTF	TGTGCCAGCAGTCCCAATCCTAACTATGGCTACACCTTC
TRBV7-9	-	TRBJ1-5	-	CASSPGTRAGNQPQHF	TGTGCCAGCAGCCCTGGGACACGGGCTGGCAATCAGCCCCAGCATTTT
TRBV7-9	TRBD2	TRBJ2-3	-	CASSPVSSGRVRTDTQYF	TGTGCCAGCAGCCCTGTGTCTAGCGGGAGGGTACGCACAGATACGCAGTATTTT
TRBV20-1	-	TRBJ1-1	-	CSASRYTEAFF	TGCAGTGCTAGCAGGTACACTGAAGCTTTCTTT
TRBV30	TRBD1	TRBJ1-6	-	CAWSAGRTGGSSPLHF	TGTGCCTGGAGCGCAGGGCGGACAGGGGGTTCTTCACCCCTCCACTTT
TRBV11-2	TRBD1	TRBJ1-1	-	CASSLTGGLMNTEAFF	TGTGCCAGCAGTTTGACAGGGGGCCTTATGAACACTGAAGCTTTCTTT
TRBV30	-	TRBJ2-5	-	CAWSNGETQYF	TGTGCCTGGAGTAACGGGGAGACCCAGTACTTC
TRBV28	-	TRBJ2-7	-	CASSLISGAGVGYEQYF	TGTGCCAGCAGTTTAATCTCGGGGGCGGGAGTAGGTTACGAGCAGTACTTC
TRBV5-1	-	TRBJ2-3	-	CASSLSTTTDTQYF	TGCGCCAGCAGCTTGTCTACCACCACAGATACGCAGTATTTT
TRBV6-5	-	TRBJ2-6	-	CASRNGGPGANVLTF	TGTGCCAGCAGAAACGGGGGGCCTGGGGCCAACGTCCTGACTTTC
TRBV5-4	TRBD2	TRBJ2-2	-	CASSPGLAGPSREGGELFF	TGTGCCAGCAGCCCCGGACTAGCGGGACCCTCCCGGGAGGGCGGGGAGCTGTTTTTT
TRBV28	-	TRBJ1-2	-	CASRSGSSTGGYGYTF	TGTGCCAGCAGATCTGGGTCTTCTACGGGGGGCTATGGCTACACCTTC
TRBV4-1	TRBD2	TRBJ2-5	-	CASSQGGGLATRGETQYF	TGCGCCAGCAGCCAGGGCGGGGGACTAGCGACCAGGGGGGAGACCCAGTACTTC
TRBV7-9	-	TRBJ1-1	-	CASSLGVTDRAEAFF	TGTGCCAGCAGCTTAGGGGTAACGGACAGAGCTGAAGCTTTCTTT
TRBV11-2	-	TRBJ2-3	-	CASRFRGDTQYF	TGTGCCAGCAGGTTTCGGGGGGATACGCAGTATTTT
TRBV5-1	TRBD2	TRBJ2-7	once	CASSLAFSSGTYEQYF	TGCGCCAGCAGCTTGGCCTTTTCTAGCGGGACCTACGAGCAGTACTTC
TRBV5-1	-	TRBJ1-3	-	CASSILGQNSGNTIYF	TGCGCCAGCAGCATCCTTGGACAGAACTCTGGAAACACCATATATTTT
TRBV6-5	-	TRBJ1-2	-	CASSSGVYGYTF	TGTGCCAGCAGTTCAGGTGTCTATGGCTACACCTTC
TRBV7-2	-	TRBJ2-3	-	CASSLEQGPTQYF	TGTGCCAGCAGCTTAGAGCAGGGTCCTACGCAGTATTTT
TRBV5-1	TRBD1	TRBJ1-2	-	CASSVGQGSGYTF	TGCGCCAGCAGCGTTGGACAGGGAAGCGGCTACACCTTC
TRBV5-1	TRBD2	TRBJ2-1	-	CASSLAWTSYENEQFF	TGCGCCAGCAGCTTGGCATGGACTAGCTACGAAAATGAGCAGTTCTTC
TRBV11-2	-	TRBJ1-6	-	CASSLALDRHNSPLHF	TGTGCCAGCAGCTTAGCCCTCGACAGGCATAATTCACCCCTCCACTTT